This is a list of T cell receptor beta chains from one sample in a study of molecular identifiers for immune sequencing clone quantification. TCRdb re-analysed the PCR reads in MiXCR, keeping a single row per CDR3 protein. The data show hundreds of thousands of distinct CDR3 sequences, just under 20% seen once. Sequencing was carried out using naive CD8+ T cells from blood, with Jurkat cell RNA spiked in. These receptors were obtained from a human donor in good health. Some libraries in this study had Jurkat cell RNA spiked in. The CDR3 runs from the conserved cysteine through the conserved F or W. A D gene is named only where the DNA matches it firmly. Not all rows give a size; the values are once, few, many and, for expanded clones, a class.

CDR3aa: CASSPTTGTASYEQYF; CDR3nt: TGTGCCAGCAGTCCTACCACGGGGACAGCCTCCTACGAGCAGTACTTC; v_gene: TRBV7-9; abundance: many; j_gene: TRBJ2-7; d_gene: TRBD1
CDR3aa: CASSFPTGFDSYEQYF; CDR3nt: TGTGCCAGCAGTTTCCCTACGGGGTTTGACTCCTACGAGCAGTACTTC; v_gene: TRBV28; abundance: many; j_gene: TRBJ2-7; d_gene: NA
CDR3aa: CASSLGSGGLETQYF; CDR3nt: TGTGCCAGCAGTTTAGGGTCAGGGGGCTTGGAGACCCAGTACTTC; v_gene: TRBV28; abundance: many; j_gene: TRBJ2-5; d_gene: TRBD1
CDR3aa: CASSHLDAANYEQYF; CDR3nt: TGTGCCAGCAGCCACTTGGACGCGGCCAACTACGAGCAGTACTTC; v_gene: TRBV12-3/TRBV12-4; abundance: many; j_gene: TRBJ2-7; d_gene: NA
CDR3aa: CASTVWDGGNEQFF; CDR3nt: TGTGCCAGCACAGTTTGGGATGGGGGGAATGAGCAGTTCTTC; v_gene: TRBV27; abundance: few; j_gene: TRBJ2-1; d_gene: NA
CDR3aa: CASGTGLAGGPWETQYF; CDR3nt: TGTGCTAGTGGTACGGGACTAGCGGGGGGGCCTTGGGAGACCCAGTACTTC; v_gene: TRBV12-5; abundance: few; j_gene: TRBJ2-5; d_gene: TRBD2
CDR3aa: CASSLDRGNTEGFF; CDR3nt: TGCGCCAGCAGCTTGGACAGGGGAAATACTGAAGGTTTCTTT; v_gene: TRBV5-1; abundance: NA; j_gene: TRBJ1-1; d_gene: TRBD1
CDR3aa: CASSPVAGGPDTQYF; CDR3nt: TGTGCCAGCTCACCAGTAGCGGGGGGGCCAGATACGCAGTATTTT; v_gene: TRBV18; abundance: many; j_gene: TRBJ2-3; d_gene: TRBD2
CDR3aa: CASSLLRDATDTQYF; CDR3nt: TGTGCCAGCAGCTTACTCCGGGACGCCACAGATACGCAGTATTTT; v_gene: TRBV13; abundance: many; j_gene: TRBJ2-3; d_gene: NA
CDR3aa: CASSQDPPGSSTDTQYF; CDR3nt: TGCGCCAGCAGCCAAGATCCTCCAGGGTCGAGCACAGATACGCAGTATTTT; v_gene: TRBV4-3; abundance: NA; j_gene: TRBJ2-3; d_gene: NA
CDR3aa: CASSKGLVTEALF; CDR3nt: TGTGCCAGCAGTAAGGGGTTAGTCACTGAAGCTTTATTT; v_gene: TRBV27; abundance: NA; j_gene: TRBJ1-1; d_gene: NA
CDR3aa: CASSPLGQGGTDMQYF; CDR3nt: TGCGCCAGCAGCCCCCTTGGGCAGGGGGGCACAGATATGCAGTATTTT; v_gene: TRBV4-1; abundance: NA; j_gene: TRBJ2-3; d_gene: NA
CDR3aa: CASSWPGGETQYF; CDR3nt: TGTGCCAGCAGCTGGCCCGGAGGAGAGACCCAGTACTTC; v_gene: TRBV5-8; abundance: many; j_gene: TRBJ2-5; d_gene: NA
CDR3aa: CASSYSGQANYGYTF; CDR3nt: TGTGCCAGCAGTTACTCGGGCCAGGCTAACTATGGCTACACCTTC; v_gene: TRBV6-5; abundance: few; j_gene: TRBJ1-2; d_gene: NA
CDR3aa: CATSRDRRHQPQHF; CDR3nt: TGTGCCACCAGCAGAGATCGCCGCCATCAGCCCCAGCATTTT; v_gene: TRBV15; abundance: many; j_gene: TRBJ1-5; d_gene: NA
CDR3aa: CASSPEVGSYEQYF; CDR3nt: TGTGCCAGCAGCCCGGAGGTCGGCTCCTACGAGCAGTACTTC; v_gene: TRBV7-6; abundance: many; j_gene: TRBJ2-7; d_gene: NA
CDR3aa: CSVLGGSGEKLFF; CDR3nt: TGCAGCGTTTTAGGAGGGAGTGGAGAAAAACTGTTTTTT; v_gene: TRBV29-1; abundance: few; j_gene: TRBJ1-4; d_gene: NA
CDR3aa: CATVSHPYNEQFF; CDR3nt: TGTGCCACCGTGTCGCACCCCTACAATGAGCAGTTCTTC; v_gene: TRBV24-1; abundance: many; j_gene: TRBJ2-1; d_gene: NA
CDR3aa: CASSLVSGDNYGYTF; CDR3nt: TGTGCCAGCAGCTTGGTGTCGGGGGACAACTATGGCTACACCTTC; v_gene: TRBV5-4; abundance: NA; j_gene: TRBJ1-2; d_gene: NA
CDR3aa: CASSPPDRGHHQETQYF; CDR3nt: TGTGCCAGCTCACCCCCTGATCGGGGACACCACCAAGAGACCCAGTACTTC; v_gene: TRBV18; abundance: NA; j_gene: TRBJ2-5; d_gene: NA
CDR3aa: CATSDSQGDQPQHF; CDR3nt: TGTGCCACCAGTGATTCACAGGGGGATCAGCCCCAGCATTTT; v_gene: TRBV24-1; abundance: few; j_gene: TRBJ1-5; d_gene: TRBD1
CDR3aa: CASSERRWLSTDTQYF; CDR3nt: TGTGCCAGCAGTGAAAGGCGTTGGTTGAGCACAGATACGCAGTATTTT; v_gene: TRBV6-1; abundance: NA; j_gene: TRBJ2-3; d_gene: NA
CDR3aa: CAMSGQPGGELFF; CDR3nt: TGTGCCATGAGCGGGCAGCCGGGCGGGGAGCTGTTTTTT; v_gene: TRBV13; abundance: NA; j_gene: TRBJ2-2; d_gene: NA
CDR3aa: CASRVVGVTSGANVLTF; CDR3nt: TGTGCCAGCAGAGTAGTGGGGGTCACATCTGGGGCCAACGTCCTGACTTTC; v_gene: TRBV27; abundance: many; j_gene: TRBJ2-6; d_gene: NA
CDR3aa: CSVEGAPQAFF; CDR3nt: TGCAGCGTTGAAGGAGCCCCCCAGGCTTTCTTT; v_gene: TRBV29-1; abundance: many; j_gene: TRBJ1-1; d_gene: NA
CDR3aa: CASSQARGTDTQYF; CDR3nt: TGCGCCAGCAGTCAAGCCAGGGGCACAGATACGCAGTATTTT; v_gene: TRBV23-1; abundance: many; j_gene: TRBJ2-3; d_gene: NA
CDR3aa: CASSFPLRDRGYEQYF; CDR3nt: TGTGCCAGCAGCTTCCCCCTCCGGGACAGGGGGTACGAGCAGTACTTC; v_gene: TRBV5-6; abundance: many; j_gene: TRBJ2-7; d_gene: TRBD1
CDR3aa: CASSQAPGPQETQYF; CDR3nt: TGCGCCAGCAGCCAAGCCCCGGGTCCGCAAGAGACCCAGTACTTC; v_gene: TRBV4-1; abundance: many; j_gene: TRBJ2-5; d_gene: NA
CDR3aa: CASSQRLQGRYSSYNEQFF; CDR3nt: TGCGCCAGCAGCCAAAGATTACAGGGGCGTTATAGCTCCTACAATGAGCAGTTCTTC; v_gene: TRBV4-3; abundance: few; j_gene: TRBJ2-1; d_gene: TRBD1
CDR3aa: CAWSLRVPLPEAFF; CDR3nt: TGTGCCTGGAGTCTTAGGGTACCACTACCTGAAGCTTTCTTT; v_gene: TRBV30; abundance: many; j_gene: TRBJ1-1; d_gene: NA
CDR3aa: CASSRGLANYGYTF; CDR3nt: TGTGCCAGCAGCCGGGGTTTGGCTAACTATGGCTACACCTTC; v_gene: TRBV5-4; abundance: many; j_gene: TRBJ1-2; d_gene: NA
CDR3aa: CASSFVNTDTQYF; CDR3nt: TGTGCCAGCAGCTTTGTCAACACAGATACGCAGTATTTT; v_gene: TRBV7-9; abundance: many; j_gene: TRBJ2-3; d_gene: NA
CDR3aa: CASSQGLAVWETQYF; CDR3nt: TGTGCCAGCAGCCAAGGACTAGCGGTTTGGGAGACCCAGTACTTC; v_gene: TRBV14; abundance: many; j_gene: TRBJ2-5; d_gene: TRBD2
CDR3aa: CASNHDTKRSDTQYF; CDR3nt: TGTGCCAGCAACCACGACACTAAGAGATCAGATACGCAGTATTTT; v_gene: TRBV7-9; abundance: NA; j_gene: TRBJ2-3; d_gene: NA
CDR3aa: CASSPGSGYTYEQYF; CDR3nt: TGTGCCAGCAGTCCCGGAAGCGGGTATACCTACGAGCAGTACTTC; v_gene: TRBV12-3/TRBV12-4; abundance: few; j_gene: TRBJ2-7; d_gene: NA
CDR3aa: CASSYSGVSTDTQYF; CDR3nt: TGTGCCAGCAGTTATAGCGGGGTTAGCACAGATACGCAGTATTTT; v_gene: TRBV9; abundance: NA; j_gene: TRBJ2-3; d_gene: TRBD2